A selection of T cell receptor beta chains follows, all from one sample in a study of blood T cell repertoires in COVID-19. The method was immunoSEQ multiplex PCR; TCRdb's version includes in-frame clones alone and lacks a portion of them. The repertoire consists of 210,000 or so clones, with more than 80% occurring once and the leading ten covering roughly 1.3%. The specimen was peripheral blood. Receptors were obtained from a woman under 40 with COVID-19, enrolled during active disease. CDR3s include the opening cysteine and the closing phenylalanine or tryptophan. The D gene is left open where the match is weak. Rows may omit the clone size; those that give it use once, few, many or a size class.

V	size	J	D	CDR3	DNA
TRBV4-1	NA	TRBJ2-1	TRBD2	CASSTGLAGGYNEQFF	TGCGCCAGCAGCACCGGACTAGCGGGGGGATACAATGAGCAGTTCTTC
TRBV2	NA	TRBJ1-1	NA	CASSMGLSEAFF	TGTGCCAGCAGTATGGGCCTCAGTGAAGCTTTCTTT
TRBV28	NA	TRBJ2-3	TRBD1	CASSLGQGARDTQYF	TGTGCCAGCAGTTTGGGACAGGGGGCGAGAGATACGCAGTATTTT
TRBV5-6	NA	TRBJ2-7	NA	CASSGPGLSYEQYF	TGTGCCAGCAGCGGCCCGGGACTTTCCTACGAGCAGTACTTC
TRBV5-1	few	TRBJ2-1	TRBD2	CASRTGLAGNDEQFF	TGCGCCAGCAGGACGGGACTAGCGGGAAACGATGAGCAGTTCTTC
TRBV7-2	few	TRBJ2-7	NA	CASSNSVGLSYEQYF	TGTGCCAGCAGCAACTCAGTCGGACTGTCCTACGAGCAGTACTTC
TRBV10-1	NA	TRBJ2-7	TRBD2	CASSPGLTYEQYF	TGCGCCAGCAGTCCGGGACTAACCTACGAGCAGTACTTC
TRBV5-4	NA	TRBJ1-2	NA	CASSLAGGPLVYTF	TGTGCCAGCAGCTTGGCGGGAGGGCCCTTGGTTTACACCTTC
TRBV30	NA	TRBJ1-1	TRBD1	CAFDRVMNTEAFF	TGTGCCTTTGACAGGGTTATGAACACTGAAGCTTTCTTT
TRBV19	NA	TRBJ1-1	NA	CASSIGEGTEAFF	TGTGCCAGTAGTATCGGGGAGGGCACTGAAGCTTTCTTT
TRBV6-5	once	TRBJ2-7	NA	CASSYRESYEQYF	TGTGCCAGCAGTTACAGGGAGAGCTACGAGCAGTACTTC
TRBV27	NA	TRBJ2-7	NA	CASGTRGRGEQYF	TGTGCGTCCGGAACGAGGGGGAGAGGCGAGCAGTACTTC
TRBV7-2	NA	TRBJ1-1	NA	CASSLVGQNTEAFF	TGTGCCAGCAGCTTAGTGGGACAGAACACTGAAGCTTTCTTT
TRBV18	NA	TRBJ2-7	NA	CASSREQGTIEQYF	TGTGCCAGCTCACGTGAGCAGGGGACTATAGAGCAGTACTTC
TRBV5-1	NA	TRBJ1-1	NA	CASSFSGDTEAFF	TGCGCCAGCAGCTTTTCAGGGGACACTGAAGCTTTCTTT
TRBV5-1	NA	TRBJ1-1	TRBD1	CASSPGGTNTEAFF	TGCGCCAGCAGCCCAGGGGGGACGAACACTGAAGCTTTCTTT
TRBV16	NA	TRBJ2-1	TRBD1	CASSPTQTGNNEQFF	TGTGCCAGCAGCCCGACCCAGACAGGGAACAATGAGCAGTTCTTC
TRBV6-2/TRBV6-3	NA	TRBJ1-4	NA	CASSFGGEVGKLFF	TGTGCCAGCAGCTTCGGTGGGGAGGTTGGAAAACTGTTTTTT
TRBV20-1	NA	TRBJ2-3	TRBD2	CSAGGLAGPDTQYF	TGCAGTGCTGGTGGACTAGCGGGTCCAGATACGCAGTATTTT
TRBV29-1	NA	TRBJ2-1	TRBD2	CSVEEGEVFLAGDNEQFF	TGCAGCGTTGAAGAAGGAGAGGTTTTCCTAGCGGGGGACAATGAGCAGTTCTTC
TRBV6-5	NA	TRBJ1-1	TRBD1	CASRSTGGDTEAFF	TGTGCCAGCAGGTCTACAGGGGGGGACACTGAAGCTTTCTTT
TRBV19	NA	TRBJ2-5	TRBD2	CASSIGLSSGWETQYF	TGTGCCAGTAGTATAGGTCTCTCTAGCGGTTGGGAGACCCAGTACTTC
TRBV6-2/TRBV6-3	NA	TRBJ1-1	NA	CASRYPTGNTEAFF	TGTGCCAGCAGATACCCGACAGGGAACACTGAAGCTTTCTTT
TRBV28	NA	TRBJ1-6	NA	CASSRITGNNSPLHF	TGTGCCAGCAGCCGAATCACAGGGAATAATTCACCCCTCCACTTT
TRBV28	NA	TRBJ2-7	NA	CASSLRQVDEQYF	TGTGCCAGCAGTTTAAGACAGGTCGACGAGCAGTACTTC
TRBV6-2/TRBV6-3	NA	TRBJ1-5	NA	CASSYVLNQPQHF	TGTGCCAGCAGTTACGTCCTCAATCAGCCCCAGCATTTT
TRBV6-5	NA	TRBJ1-2	TRBD1	CASNPTGPYGYTF	TGTGCCAGCAACCCGACAGGGCCCTATGGCTACACCTTC
TRBV3-1/TRBV3-2	NA	TRBJ1-1	NA	CASSPPQGEAFF	TGTGCCAGCAGCCCCCCGCAGGGTGAAGCTTTCTTT
TRBV4-3	NA	TRBJ2-5	TRBD1	CASSQDWRQGARETQYF	TGCGCCAGCAGCCAAGATTGGCGACAGGGGGCTAGAGAGACCCAGTACTTC
TRBV5-6	NA	TRBJ2-1	NA	CASSLEQGYSYNEQFF	TGTGCCAGCAGCTTGGAGCAGGGCTACTCCTACAATGAGCAGTTCTTC
TRBV7-8	NA	TRBJ1-5	TRBD1	CASSLVGGQGLNQPQHF	TGTGCCAGCAGCTTAGTTGGGGGACAGGGCTTAAATCAGCCCCAGCATTTT
TRBV27	NA	TRBJ1-2	NA	CASSPLEGTIGGYTF	TGTGCCAGCAGTCCCCTGGAGGGAACGATTGGTGGCTACACCTTC
TRBV6-5	NA	TRBJ2-2	NA	CASSSTGELFF	TGTGCCAGCAGCTCCACCGGGGAGCTGTTTTTT
TRBV5-6	NA	TRBJ1-1	NA	CASSPRLFWNTEAFF	TGTGCCAGCAGCCCTAGACTTTTCTGGAACACTGAAGCTTTCTTT
TRBV12-3/TRBV12-4	NA	TRBJ1-2	NA	CASSGQYYGYTF	TGTGCCAGCAGTGGACAGTACTATGGCTACACCTTC
TRBV5-6	NA	TRBJ2-5	TRBD2	CASSLTGGQETQYF	TGTGCCAGCAGCCTTACGGGGGGGCAAGAGACCCAGTACTTC
TRBV24-1	NA	TRBJ2-5	NA	CATSDLGHREFGQETQYF	TGTGCCACCAGTGATTTGGGCCACAGGGAATTTGGACAAGAGACCCAGTACTTC
TRBV27	NA	TRBJ2-5	NA	CASTPPQGETQYF	TGTGCCAGCACCCCGCCCCAGGGGGAGACCCAGTACTTC
TRBV6-1	NA	TRBJ2-7	NA	CASSEIFGVDRAGREYIYEQYF	TGTGCCAGCAGTGAAATTTTCGGGGTGGATAGGGCAGGACGCGAATACATCTACGAGCAGTACTTC
TRBV24-1	NA	TRBJ2-3	TRBD2	CATSAGTREAQYF	TGTGCCACCAGCGCCGGGACTAGGGAAGCGCAGTATTTT
TRBV19	NA	TRBJ1-2	NA	CASETANYGYTF	TGTGCTTCCGAGACAGCTAACTATGGCTACACCTTC
TRBV9	NA	TRBJ1-1	TRBD1	CASSVVTGGTEAFF	TGTGCCAGCAGCGTGGTCACAGGGGGCACTGAAGCTTTCTTT
TRBV15	NA	TRBJ1-6	NA	CATSRVVTAANSPLHF	TGTGCCACCAGCAGAGTTGTGACAGCCGCTAATTCACCCCTCCACTTT
TRBV19	NA	TRBJ1-5	TRBD1	CASRLWGQRNQPQHF	TGTGCCAGTAGGCTCTGGGGACAGAGAAATCAGCCCCAGCATTTT